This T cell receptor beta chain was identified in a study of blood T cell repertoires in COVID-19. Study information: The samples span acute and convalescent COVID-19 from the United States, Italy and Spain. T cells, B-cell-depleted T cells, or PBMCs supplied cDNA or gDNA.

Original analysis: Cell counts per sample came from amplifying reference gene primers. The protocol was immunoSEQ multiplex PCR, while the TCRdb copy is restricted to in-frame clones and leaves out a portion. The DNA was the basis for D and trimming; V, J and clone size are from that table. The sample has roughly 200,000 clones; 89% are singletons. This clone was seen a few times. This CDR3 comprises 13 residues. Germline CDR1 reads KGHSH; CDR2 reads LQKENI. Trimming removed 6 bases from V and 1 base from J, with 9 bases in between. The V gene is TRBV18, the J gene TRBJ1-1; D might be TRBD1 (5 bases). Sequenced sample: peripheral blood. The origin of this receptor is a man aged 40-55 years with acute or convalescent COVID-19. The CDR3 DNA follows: TGTGCCAGCTCTCGCGACAGGAACACTGAAGCTTTCTTT. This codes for CASSRDRNTEAFF.